Following are 8 T cell receptor beta chains from one sample sequenced in a study of T cell responses to AZD1222 COVID-19 vaccine. TCRdb keeps only in-frame clones here, not all; method: immunoSEQ multiplex PCR. This table holds 170,000 or so clones, about nine tenths found once. The sample in question was peripheral blood, obtained on day 0 of AZD1222 vaccination. The receptors here all came from an adult in good health.

The CDR3 reads CASSLQGYEQYF. As DNA, the CDR3 is TGCGCCAGCAGCTTGCAGGGCTACGAGCAGTACTTC. The rearrangement links TRBV5-1 to TRBJ2-7; D might be TRBD1 (5 bases). Germline lookup yields CDR1 SGHRS and CDR2 YFSETQ. CDR3 length equals 12 residues. Deletions cut 1 base from V and 3 bases from J, with 5 bases between.

J is TRBJ2-2 and V is TRBV30; D remains unclear. V lost 1 base and J 2 bases, leaving 8 bases between the germline ends. The CDR3 length is 14 residues. Germline loops: CDR1 GTSNPN, CDR2 SVGIG (reference sequence). CDR3 loop: CAWSGGLNTGELFF. The CDR3 DNA sequence: TGTGCCTGGAGTGGAGGCCTTAACACCGGGGAGCTGTTTTTT.

This chain connects TRBV12-2 to TRBJ2-3; the listed D gene, TRBD2, was not tested against the DNA. TRBV12-2 is flagged as a pseudogene. This CDR3 spans 12 amino acids. CDR3 residues: CASRSVIDTQYF. The CDR3 DNA reads TGTGCAAGTCGCTCCGTAATAGATACGCAGTATTTT.

The chain has TRBV5-4 and TRBJ2-3; 10 positions match TRBD2. With V trimmed by 9 bases and J by 0 bases, 7 bases remained unmatched. In germline, CDR1 is SGHNT, CDR2 YYREEE (reference sequence). The CDR3 sequence is 15 residues long. The CDR3 region is CATQGLAASTDTQYF. The CDR3 region has the DNA TGTGCCACTCAAGGACTAGCGGCCAGCACAGATACGCAGTATTTT.

The chain employs TRBV5-3 and TRBJ2-5; no reliable D call. TRBV5-3 is an ORF; its function is uncertain. The CDR3 sequence is 16 residues long. Trimming cost V 4 bases and J 5 bases, with 21 bases left between them. CDR3 loop: CARSRVGTHSGETQYF. The CDR3 DNA follows: TGTGCCAGAAGCCGGGTGGGTACCCACTCTGGGGAGACCCAGTACTTC.

The chain joins TRBV6-5 to TRBJ2-1; D perhaps matches TRBD1 (6 bases). CDR1 and CDR2 from the germline V gene are MNHEY and SVGAGI. V lost 4 bases to trimming and J lost 8 bases, with 18 bases between them. This CDR3 contains 15 residues. CDR3 sequence reads: CASSFRGHGSHEQFF. For the CDR3, the DNA is TGTGCCAGCAGTTTCCGGGGACATGGCTCCCATGAGCAGTTCTTC.

The chain couples TRBV5-1 to TRBJ2-5; 10 nucleotides align to TRBD2. In germline, CDR1 is SGHRS, CDR2 YFSETQ. This CDR3 is built from 14 residues. V trimming: 8 bases; J trimming: 1 base; junction bases outside the gene matches: 5. The CDR3 DNA reads TGCGCCAGTGCCAGCGGGGGGGGCCAAGAGACCCAGTACTTC. It encodes CASASGGGQETQYF.

This CDR3 is CATHLGAGSNQPQHF. The CDR3 DNA reads as TGTGCCACCCACCTCGGGGCCGGTAGCAATCAGCCCCAGCATTTT. The chain uses TRBV6-5 and TRBJ1-5; a possible D gene is TRBD1 (5 bases). Germline-derived CDR1 and CDR2 are MNHEY and SVGAGI. CDR3 size: 15 residues. Trimming shortened V by 10 bases and J by 0 bases, and 16 bases separated the two germline ends.